This T cell receptor beta chain was documented in a study of blood T cell repertoires in COVID-19. About the study: Acute and convalescent COVID-19 samples came from the United States, Italy and Spain. PBMCs, B-cell-depleted T cells, or T cells provided the cDNA or gDNA that made up the material.

This CDR3 is built from 14 residues. J was trimmed by 7 bases and V by 8 bases; bases with no gene match: 7. Germline-derived CDR1 and CDR2 are LNHDA and SQIVND (reference sequence). As handled by the study authors: Estimates of nucleated cell counts were drawn from the amplification of reference gene primers. Sequencing was performed with immunoSEQ multiplex PCR; in TCRdb, only in-frame clones are kept and a portion is missing. V and J calls and clone size come straight from that table; D and trimming were deduced from the DNA. This table holds roughly 100,000 clones, around 87% found once. This rearrangement joins TRBV19 to TRBJ2-1; 11 bases align to TRBD2. Sample: peripheral blood. The TCR originated in a man over 45 with acute or convalescent COVID-19. The CDR3 loop reads CASATSGRGNEQFF. CDR3 nucleotides: TGTGCCAGTGCAACTAGCGGGAGAGGAAATGAGCAGTTCTTC.